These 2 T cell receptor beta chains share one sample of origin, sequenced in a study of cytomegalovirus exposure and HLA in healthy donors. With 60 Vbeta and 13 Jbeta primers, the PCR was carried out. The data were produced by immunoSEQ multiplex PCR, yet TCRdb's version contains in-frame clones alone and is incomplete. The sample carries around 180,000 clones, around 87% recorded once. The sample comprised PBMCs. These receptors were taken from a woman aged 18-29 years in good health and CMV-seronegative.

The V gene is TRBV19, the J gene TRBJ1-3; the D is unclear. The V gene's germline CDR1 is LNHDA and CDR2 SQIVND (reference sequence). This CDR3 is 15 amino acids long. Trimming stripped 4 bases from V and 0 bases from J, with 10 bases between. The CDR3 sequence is CASSSDRSSGNTIYF. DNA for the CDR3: TGTGCCAGTAGTAGCGACCGGAGCTCTGGAAACACCATATATTTT.

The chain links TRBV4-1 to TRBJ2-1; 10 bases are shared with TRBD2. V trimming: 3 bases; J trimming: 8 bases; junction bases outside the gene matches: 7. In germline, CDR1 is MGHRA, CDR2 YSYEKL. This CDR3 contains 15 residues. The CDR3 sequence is CASSHPSGGRDEQFF. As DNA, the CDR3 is TGCGCCAGCAGCCACCCTAGCGGGGGAAGGGATGAGCAGTTCTTC.